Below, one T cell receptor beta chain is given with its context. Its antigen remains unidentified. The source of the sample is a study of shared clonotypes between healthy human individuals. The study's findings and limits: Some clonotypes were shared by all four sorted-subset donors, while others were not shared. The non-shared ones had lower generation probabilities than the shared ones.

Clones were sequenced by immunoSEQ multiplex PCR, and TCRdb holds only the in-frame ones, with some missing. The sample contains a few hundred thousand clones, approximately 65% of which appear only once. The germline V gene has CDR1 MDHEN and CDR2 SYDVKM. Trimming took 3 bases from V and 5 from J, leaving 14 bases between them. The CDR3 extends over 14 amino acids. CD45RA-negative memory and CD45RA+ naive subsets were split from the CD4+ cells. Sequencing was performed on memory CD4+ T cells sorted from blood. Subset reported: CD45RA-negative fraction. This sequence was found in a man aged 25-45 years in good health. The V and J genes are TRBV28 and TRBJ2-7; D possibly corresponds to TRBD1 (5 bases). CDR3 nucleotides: TGTGCCAGCAGTTTGATTGCAGGGTGGCACGAGCAGTACTTC. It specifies CASSLIAGWHEQYF.